This note documents a single TCR beta chain sequence. This clonotype came up many times. Its antigen remains undetermined. No qualities accompany the bases; no much larger clone lies one base away. This sample is drawn from a study of T cells after yellow fever vaccination (dated by TCRdb to between 2018 and 2021). Broadly, across the study: The SMART-Seq v4 Ultra Low Input RNA kit was used to prepare libraries from fractions with low cell numbers. To follow T-cell clones before and after primary and booster YFV17D yellow fever vaccination, bulk TCR alpha and beta repertoires were sequenced over time. Two healthy male donors made up the cohort, one aged 18 to 29 years and the other aged 30 to 40 years. Blood samples were taken at several timepoints before and after primary and secondary immunization, and bulk PBMC replicates and cell subsets were isolated. The paper's findings and limits, for the study overall: Most clones expanded after primary vaccination were re-detected after the booster (around 96% of CD4 and roughly 87% of CD8), suggesting broad memory maintenance. Because the study included only a couple of donors, the extent to which the findings can be generalized is limited. A small fraction of clonotypes appeared in both the CD4 and CD8 compartments, likely as a result of convergent recombination. Because abundant contaminating clonotypes from the bulk population could be contained in FACS-sorted repertoires, computational filtering was required. Compared with the primary T-cell response, the secondary T-cell response was weaker but faster, peaking on day 5 rather than day 15.

CDR1 and CDR2 were assigned from the germline V gene as KGHSH and LQKENI. Here V drops 3 bases and J drops 7 bases, and the junction holds 11 bases not matched to any gene. The CDR3 covers 15 residues, taking in both the cysteine and the phenylalanine. The entry retains the CDR3 DNA only, 45 bases that are in frame from base 1. What the treatment or condition label conveys for this sample: live attenuated yellow fever vaccine strain. PBMCs were isolated from peripheral blood using a standard Ficoll-Paque protocol. Dynabeads CD4 and CD8 positive selection kits were used to isolate CD4 and CD8 T-cell fractions. TriZol was used to extract RNA from bulk PBMCs, CD4 and CD8 fractions, and dextramer-positive and dextramer-negative fractions. Data came from an Illumina NovaSeq 6000. TCR cDNA was made using 5'RACE template switching, a step that added a universal primer site and unique molecular identifiers. cDNA synthesis was primed from both the TCR alpha and TCR beta constant segments. Two PCR steps were used to amplify libraries, with sample barcodes and sequencing adapters being added in the second step. Sequencing of the libraries was done on either Illumina HiSeq 2500 (2x100 bp) or NovaSeq (2x150 bp). Per the authors' processing: Reads were demultiplexed and collapsed into UMI consensus sequences with MIGEC, and V(D)J alignment was performed with MiXCR. Vaccine-responding clonotypes were defined with edgeR using replicate PBMC samples, requiring FDR below 0.01 and a log2 fold change above 5 up to day 15. Bulk clonotypes were assigned CD4 or CD8 identity according to which sequenced CD4 or CD8 repertoire held them at higher abundance. TCRdb cleaned the public reads at Q25 with fastp, built clones with MiXCR and kept in-frame beta chains. Rows with one shared CDR3 protein collapse into an entry with the most common genes and DNA. TCRdb's processing, not the authors', yielded these V and J calls. Here the sample has some 300,000 distinct CDR3 sequences; about 11% occur a single time. Approximately 3% of the sample goes to the ten largest clones.

This sequence was found in a man between 18 and 29 years old who received the YFV17D yellow fever vaccine. The material sequenced was CD4+ T cells sorted from PBMCs, taken 45 days after the yellow fever booster vaccination. The V gene is TRBV18 and the J gene is TRBJ2-7, and 8 junction bases match TRBD2. The nucleotides read TGTGCCAGCTCACCGAAACTAGCGGCCAACGGGGAGCAGTACTTC. Translated, it reads CASSPKLAANGEQYF. With all but the CDR3 taken from the reference TRBV18 and TRBJ2-7 genes, the full variable domain is: NAGVMQNPRHLVRRRGQEARLRCSPMKGHSHVYWYRQLPEEGLKFMVYLQKENIIDESGMPKERFSAEFPKEGPSILRIQQVVRGDSAAYFCASSPKLAANGEQYFGPGTRLTVT.